This T cell receptor (beta chain) stems from a study of T-cell reconstitution after alpha-beta-depleted transplantation in children. CDR3 length: 13 residues. Germline V CDR1 and CDR2: SQVTM, ANQGSEA. Trimming left V 4 bases short and J 2 bases short, with 11 bases between. During its preparation, the TCRbeta library received unique molecular identifiers. One entry per CDR3 protein, called by TCRdb with MiXCR from the PCR reads. The table records approximately 590,000 distinct CDR3 sequences, over 9.5% of them present only once. This clonotype has more than one count but fewer than ten. The sequenced sample was PBMCs from the stem cell graft donor, obtained from the stem cell graft. This receptor was identified in a human donor who donated a stem cell graft to a child with acute myeloid leukemia. This chain connects TRBV29-1 to TRBJ1-1; no definite D call. CDR3 nucleotide sequence: TGCAGCGTTGCGGATATCAAAAACACTGAAGCTTTCTTT. It specifies CSVADIKNTEAFF.